One and the same sample provided the 21 T cell receptor beta chains below, sequenced in a study of cytomegalovirus exposure and HLA in healthy donors. PCR primers comprised 60 Vbeta and 13 Jbeta primers. The method was immunoSEQ multiplex PCR; TCRdb's version includes in-frame clones alone and lacks a portion of them. The sample holds about 59,000 clones, roughly 77% seen once. Sequences were obtained from PBMCs. These receptors were obtained from a man in his thirties or forties in good health and CMV-seropositive.

This chain joins TRBV19 and TRBJ2-3; the match to TRBD2 covers 8 bases. Looked up from germline, CDR1 is LNHDA and CDR2 is SQIVND (reference sequence). Germline trimming cut 4 bases from V and 3 bases from J; bases unmatched to any gene: 12. There are 17 residues in the CDR3. The CDR3 loop reads CASSKLTGLEGTDTQYF. The CDR3 region has the DNA TGTGCCAGTAGTAAACTCACGGGACTAGAGGGGACAGATACGCAGTATTTT.

The gene calls are TRBV6-5 and TRBJ1-3, with TRBD1 matching 7 bases. J was trimmed by 2 bases and V by 6 bases; bases with no gene match: 7. The CDR3 has 15 amino acids. CDR1 is MNHEY and CDR2 is SVGAGI in the germline V gene. The CDR3 DNA is TGTGCCAGCAGCCTCAGGGGGATGACTGGAAACACCATATATTTT. Protein sequence: CASSLRGMTGNTIYF.

This clone has just a few counts. V is TRBV6-5 and J is TRBJ1-1, with D maybe TRBD1 (5 bases). CDR3 length: 11 amino acids. The germline V gene has CDR1 MNHEY and CDR2 SVGAGI. The V gene lost 6 bases and the J gene lost 8 bases, with 10 bases spanning the gap. CDR3 protein: CASSRGLEAFF. CDR3 sequence (DNA): TGTGCCAGCAGCCGGGGACTGGAAGCTTTCTTT.

The V and J genes are TRBV5-6 and TRBJ1-2, with unresolved D. CDR3 length: 13 residues. Germline CDR1 is SGHDT and CDR2 is YYEEEE. Trimming shortened V by 3 bases and J by 4 bases, and 10 bases separated the two germline ends. The CDR3 DNA is TGTGCCAGCAGCTGGTTTGGAGGCTATGGCTACACCTTC. It specifies CASSWFGGYGYTF.

The V call is TRBV4-1, the J call TRBJ1-5; 7 bases line up with TRBD1. This CDR3 is 14 amino acids long. V lost 4 bases and J lost 4; bases outside the gene matches: 4. Germline V lookup: CDR1 MGHRA, CDR2 YSYEKL. The CDR3, as DNA: TGCGCCAGCAGCCCCCTGACAGGGAATCAGCCCCAGCATTTT. Translation: CASSPLTGNQPQHF.

The CDR3 here is CASSPRSFRDTFSYEQYF. The CDR3 nucleotides are TGCGCCAGCAGCCCAAGATCCTTCCGGGACACGTTCTCCTACGAGCAGTACTTC. The chain couples TRBV4-1 to TRBJ2-7; the D gene is possibly TRBD1 (6 bases). The germline V gene has CDR1 MGHRA and CDR2 YSYEKL. V lost 4 bases, J lost 0 bases, and 22 bases lay in between. The length of the CDR3 is 18 residues.

In its sample, this clone was seen once. V and J are TRBV5-1 and TRBJ1-3, with 8 bases identical to TRBD1. This CDR3 spans 16 amino acids. V dropped 1 base and J dropped 0; count of bases not matched to a gene: 3. Germline CDR1 reads SGHRS; CDR2 reads YFSETQ. CDR3 sequence: CASSLTTGGSGNTIYF. The CDR3 bases are TGCGCCAGCAGCTTGACCACAGGGGGCTCTGGAAACACCATATATTTT. The whole variable domain, remainder taken from reference TRBV5-1 and TRBJ1-3, is KAGVTQTPRYLIKTRGQQVTLSCSPISGHRSVSWYQQTPGQGLQFLFEYFSETQRNKGNFPGRFSGRQFSNSRSEMNVSTLELGDSALYLCASSLTTGGSGNTIYFGEGSWLTVV.

The J gene is TRBJ2-1, the V gene TRBV5-1; 10 bases are shared with TRBD2. CDR1 SGHRS and CDR2 YFSETQ come from the germline V gene. Trimming cost V 4 bases and J 6 bases; bases outside gene matches: 7. CDR3 length: 15 amino acids. DNA of the CDR3: TGCGCCAGCAGCCTTTTCGCTAGCGGGGGCAATGAGCAGTTCTTC. Translating gives CASSLFASGGNEQFF. Full variable domain (outside the CDR3, taken from reference TRBV5-1 and TRBJ2-1): KAGVTQTPRYLIKTRGQQVTLSCSPISGHRSVSWYQQTPGQGLQFLFEYFSETQRNKGNFPGRFSGRQFSNSRSEMNVSTLELGDSALYLCASSLFASGGNEQFFGPGTRLTVL.

This clone was detected a few times. The genes are TRBV28 and TRBJ2-2; TRBD2 is a possible D gene (6 bases). The CDR3 consists of 18 residues. From germline, CDR1 is MDHEN and CDR2 SYDVKM. V was shortened by 3 bases and J by 2 bases, with 19 bases between the two germline ends. The CDR3 DNA is TGTGCCAGCAGTTTCTCGGACATCGGCGGGATTAACACCGGGGAGCTGTTTTTT. Amino acid sequence: CASSFSDIGGINTGELFF.

This clone was picked up a small number of times. The chain combines TRBV28 with TRBJ2-7; TRBD1 might be the D (6 bases). This CDR3 is built from 14 residues. Trimming shortened V by 4 bases and J by 2 bases, and 12 bases separated the two germline ends. Germline-derived CDR1 and CDR2 are MDHEN and SYDVKM. The CDR3 protein is CASSSGDWTYEQYF. CDR3 DNA sequence: TGTGCCAGCAGTTCAGGGGATTGGACCTACGAGCAGTACTTC. The entire variable domain, with the rest obtained from reference TRBV28 and TRBJ2-7, is as follows: DVKVTQSSRYLVKRTGEKVFLECVQDMDHENMFWYRQDPGLGLRLIYFSYDVKMKEKGDIPEGYSVSREKKERFSLILESASTNQTSMYLCASSSGDWTYEQYFGPGTRLTVT.

The rearrangement uses TRBV6-5 and TRBJ1-3, with D possibly TRBD1 on 5 matching bases. Germline CDR1 is MNHEY and CDR2 is SVGAGI. Trimming removed 2 bases from V and 5 bases from J, with 13 bases in between. The CDR3 sequence is 15 residues long. The CDR3: CASSYAPGKRNTIYF. The CDR3 DNA sequence: TGTGCCAGCAGTTACGCCCCAGGGAAGCGAAACACCATATATTTT.

This chain uses TRBV19 with TRBJ1-2; D call uncertain. V was shortened by 6 bases and J by 3 bases, with 23 bases between the two germline ends. The CDR3 is 17 amino acids. Germline values: CDR1 LNHDA, CDR2 SQIVND (reference sequence). Here the CDR3 reads CASRLMRAGQIDYGYTF. As DNA, the CDR3 is TGTGCCAGTAGATTAATGAGGGCAGGTCAAATCGACTATGGCTACACCTTC.

The rearrangement uses TRBV6-4 and TRBJ2-1; D is unclear. Trimming removed 3 bases at V and 1 base at J, with 4 bases between. CDR3 size: 13 residues. Germline CDR1 and CDR2: MRHNA and SNTAGT. This CDR3 is CASSERSYNEQFF. The CDR3 DNA is TGTGCCAGCAGTGAGCGGTCCTACAATGAGCAGTTCTTC.

This clone was seen once. The chain recombines TRBV7-9 with TRBJ2-1, with 8 bases lining up with TRBD2. The junction had 9 bases not matched to a gene; V was cut back by 5 bases and J by 3 bases. Germline V gives CDR1 SEHNR, CDR2 FQNEAQ (reference sequence). CDR3 size: 16 residues. The CDR3 region is CASSETSGPYYNEQFF. The CDR3 DNA is TGTGCCAGCAGCGAAACTAGCGGCCCGTACTACAATGAGCAGTTCTTC.

A word on this clone: Sequence at one end of the junction differs from germline and may be a read error. The chain is built from TRBV7-9 and TRBJ2-5, with 8 bases identical to TRBD1. CDR1 is SEHNR and CDR2 is FQNEAQ in the germline V gene (reference sequence). The CDR3 length is 15 residues. DNA for the CDR3: TGTTCCAGCAGCTATATTACAGGGGGCCAAGAGACCCAGTACTTC. Its protein is CSSSYITGGQETQYF.

The V gene is TRBV28, the J gene TRBJ1-5; TRBD1 matches at 9 bases. The V gene's germline CDR1 is MDHEN and CDR2 SYDVKM. The CDR3 has 15 amino acids. J gave up 4 bases and V 2 bases, and 3 bases lay outside the gene matches. The CDR3 reads CASSLGDRDNQPQHF. The CDR3 DNA is TGTGCCAGCAGTTTAGGGGACAGGGATAATCAGCCCCAGCATTTT.

The V call is TRBV5-8, the J call TRBJ2-3; maybe TRBD1 (5 bases). This CDR3 region has 13 residues. Germline CDR1 is SGHTS and CDR2 is YDEGEE. V was pared by 5 bases and J by 3 bases, with 10 bases between. The chain's CDR3 is CASSHPGTDTQYF. The CDR3 DNA follows: TGTGCCAGCAGTCATCCAGGGACAGATACGCAGTATTTT. Drawing the rest from reference TRBV5-8 and TRBJ2-3, the complete variable domain is EAGVTQSPTHLIKTRGQQATLRCSPISGHTSVYWYQQALGLGLQFLLWYDEGEERNRGNFPPRFSGRQFPNYSSELNVNALELEDSALYLCASSHPGTDTQYFGPGTRLTVL.

The V call is TRBV30, the J call TRBJ2-3; perhaps TRBD1 as D (7 bases). The CDR3 runs to 14 residues. Germline assignment: CDR1 GTSNPN and CDR2 SVGIG (reference sequence). V shed 3 bases and J shed 6 bases, with 16 bases lying between them. The CDR3 coding sequence is TGTGCCTGGAGGCGGGACAGTCTAGGGGATACGCAGTATTTT. Translating it yields CAWRRDSLGDTQYF.

The chain is built from TRBV2 and TRBJ2-7, with a possible D match to TRBD2 (6 bases). V dropped 3 bases and J dropped 4 bases, with 16 bases sitting between them. The germline CDR1 and CDR2 sequences are SNHLY and FYNNEI. There are 15 residues in the CDR3. The CDR3 reads CASSDLGGVTYEQYF. In DNA form, the CDR3 reads TGTGCCAGCAGTGATCTGGGCGGGGTGACATACGAGCAGTACTTC. The full variable domain, rest sourced from reference TRBV2 and TRBJ2-7, is EPEVTQTPSHQVTQMGQEVILRCVPISNHLYFYWYRQILGQKVEFLVSFYNNEISEKSEIFDDQFSVERPDGSNFTLKIRSTKLEDSAMYFCASSDLGGVTYEQYFGPGTRLTVT.

This clone was detected only once. The chain employs TRBV7-3 and TRBJ1-2, with D possibly matching TRBD1 (6 bases). Germline CDR1 SGHTA, CDR2 FQGTGA. This CDR3 has 13 amino acids. Trimming shortened V by 4 bases and J by 7 bases, and 13 bases separated the two germline ends. CDR3 nucleotides: TGTGCCAGCAGCTCACAGACAGGTGGTGGCTACACCTTC. Translation: CASSSQTGGGYTF.

The chain carries TRBV19 and TRBJ1-3; D ambiguous. Germline CDR1 reads LNHDA; CDR2 reads SQIVND (reference sequence). The CDR3 length is 16 residues. V was clipped by 2 bases and J by 1 base, with 12 bases between them. The CDR3 region has the DNA TGTGCCAGTAGTATAAGACGGAGGACTTCTGGAAACACCATATATTTT. It translates to CASSIRRRTSGNTIYF.